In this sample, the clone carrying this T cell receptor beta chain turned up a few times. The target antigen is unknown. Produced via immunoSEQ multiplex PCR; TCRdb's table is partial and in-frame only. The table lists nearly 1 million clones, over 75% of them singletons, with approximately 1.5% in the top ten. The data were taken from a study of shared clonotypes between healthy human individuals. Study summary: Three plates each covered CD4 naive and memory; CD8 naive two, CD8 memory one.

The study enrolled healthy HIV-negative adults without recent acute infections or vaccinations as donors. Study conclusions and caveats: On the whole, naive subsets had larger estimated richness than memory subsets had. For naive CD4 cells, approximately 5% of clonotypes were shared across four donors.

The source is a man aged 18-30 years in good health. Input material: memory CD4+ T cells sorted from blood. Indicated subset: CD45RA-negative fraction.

The CDR3 spells CASSPAGGPTGELFF. The CDR3 DNA reads TGTGCCAGCAGTCCCGCGGGAGGGCCCACCGGGGAGCTGTTTTTT. The chain recombines TRBV5-4 with TRBJ2-2; 9 positions match TRBD2. The germline CDR1 and CDR2 sequences are SGHNT and YYREEE (reference sequence). CDR3 size: 15 residues. The trim removed 5 bases at V and 4 bases at J, leaving 6 bases unmatched.